The entry below gives a single T cell receptor beta chain sequence along with its context. Its antigen is currently unknown. RNA transcripts served as the template for amplifying TCR beta CDR3 regions. TCR CDR3 regions were first amplified by RT-PCR with HTBI primers. TCRdb reprocessed the multiplex PCR reads with MiXCR, giving one entry per CDR3 protein. The data show over 650,000 distinct CDR3 sequences, with approximately 42% seen just once and approximately 6.8% held by the top ten. Per germline, CDR1 SQVTM and CDR2 ANQGSEA. This CDR3 has 14 residues. Uncontrolled infection, other autoimmune disease, pregnancy or lactation led to exclusion. The source of the sample is a study of T cells in Graves' hyperthyroidism and ophthalmopathy. Study conclusions and caveats: Prediction of ophthalmopathy progression came a median approximately 6 months pre-onset. Most expanded thyroid clonotypes above 0.001 also appeared in blood. Separating ophthalmopathy from stable hyperthyroidism was achieved by a 13 V-J model.

The sample consisted of peripheral blood or thyroid tissue (not recorded which). This TCR was recovered from an adult man with Graves' disease, either hyperthyroidism or ophthalmopathy (not recorded which). The chain joins TRBV29-1 to TRBJ1-1; 10 bases agree with TRBD1. CDR3 in amino acids: CSAPQDRGNAEAFF. The CDR3 region has the DNA TGCAGTGCCCCCCAGGACAGGGGGAATGCTGAAGCTTTCTTT. Using reference TRBV29-1 and TRBJ1-1 for the parts outside the CDR3, the full variable domain is SAVISQKPSRDICQRGTSLTIQCQVDSQVTMMFWYRQQPGQSLTLIATANQGSEATYESGFVIDKFPISRPNLTFSTLTVSNMSPEDSSIYLCSAPQDRGNAEAFFGQGTRLTVV.